These 13 T cell receptor beta chains came from one sample sequenced in a study of blood T cell repertoires in COVID-19. Sequencing used immunoSEQ multiplex PCR; TCRdb keeps in-frame clones, though not all of them. This sample has some 150,000 clones, with around 90% found just once. Source material: peripheral blood. All receptors derive from a woman between 50 and 59 years old with acute or convalescent COVID-19.

This chain connects TRBV19 to TRBJ2-7; a possible D gene is TRBD2 (6 bases). Per germline, CDR1 LNHDA and CDR2 SQIVND (reference sequence). The CDR3 has 14 residues. Trimming shortened V by 6 bases and J by 1 base, and 13 bases separated the two germline ends. The CDR3 bases are TGTGCCAGTAGCTGGGGGGTAGAGTCCTACGAGCAGTACTTC. This gives the protein CASSWGVESYEQYF.

The V and J genes are TRBV19 and TRBJ2-1; 10 nucleotides line up with TRBD2. This CDR3 has 15 residues. CDR1 and CDR2 (germline): LNHDA, SQIVND (reference sequence). V dropped 6 bases and J dropped 4; count of bases not matched to a gene: 6. CDR3 in DNA: TGTGCCAGTAGCTTAAGAGCGGGAGGGTACAATGAGCAGTTCTTC. This sequence encodes CASSLRAGGYNEQFF. The full variable domain, in which reference TRBV19 and TRBJ2-1 provide the parts outside the CDR3, is DGGITQSPKYLFRKEGQNVTLSCEQNLNHDAMYWYRQDPGQGLRLIYYSQIVNDFQKGDIAEGYSVSREKKESFPLTVTSAQKNPTAFYLCASSLRAGGYNEQFFGPGTRLTVL.

This clone came up once. This chain links TRBV28 with TRBJ2-6, with TRBD1 matching 8 bases. The CDR3 loop spans 17 amino acids. Germline CDR1 MDHEN, CDR2 SYDVKM. V dropped 5 bases and J dropped 0; count of bases not matched to a gene: 6. The CDR3 sequence is CASSAGTGFSGANVLTF. In DNA form, the CDR3 reads TGTGCCAGCAGTGCCGGGACAGGCTTCTCTGGGGCCAACGTCCTGACTTTC. Full variable domain (missing parts from reference TRBV28 and TRBJ2-6): DVKVTQSSRYLVKRTGEKVFLECVQDMDHENMFWYRQDPGLGLRLIYFSYDVKMKEKGDIPEGYSVSREKKERFSLILESASTNQTSMYLCASSAGTGFSGANVLTFGAGSRLTVL.

V and J are TRBV27 and TRBJ2-2; D might be TRBD1 (5 bases). The V gene's germline CDR1 is MNHEY and CDR2 SMNVEV (reference sequence). The CDR3 length is 16 residues. Trimming removed 1 base from V and 0 bases from J, with 9 bases in between. The CDR3 here is CASSLLQVTNTGELFF. Written as DNA, the CDR3 is TGTGCCAGCAGTTTATTACAGGTGACGAACACCGGGGAGCTGTTTTTT.

V usage is TRBV7-9 and J usage is TRBJ2-1; 10 nucleotides line up with TRBD2. The germline CDR1 and CDR2 sequences are SEHNR and FQNEAQ (reference sequence). The CDR3 runs 16 residues. V lost 4 bases to trimming and J lost 4 bases; unmatched junction nucleotides: 7. The CDR3 here is CASSYGLAEFYNEQFF. The CDR3 nucleotides are TGTGCCAGCAGCTATGGACTAGCGGAGTTTTACAATGAGCAGTTCTTC. The whole variable domain, remainder taken from reference TRBV7-9 and TRBJ2-1, is DTGVSQNPRHKITKRGQNVTFRCDPISEHNRLYWYRQTLGQGPEFLTYFQNEAQLEKSRLLSDRFSAERPKGSFSTLEIQRTEQGDSAMYLCASSYGLAEFYNEQFFGPGTRLTVL.

V and J are TRBV6-5 and TRBJ2-1, with TRBD1 matching 10 bases. CDR3 size: 15 residues. V shed 2 bases and J 6 bases; nucleotides not matched to a gene: 4. The germline gives CDR1 MNHEY, CDR2 SVGAGI. This chain's CDR3 is CASSYTTGGINEQFF. CDR3 bases: TGTGCCAGCAGTTACACGACAGGGGGCATCAATGAGCAGTTCTTC.

The genes are TRBV18 and TRBJ2-7; 12 nucleotides agree with TRBD1. In germline, CDR1 is KGHSH, CDR2 LQKENI. V dropped 3 bases and J dropped 0; count of bases not matched to a gene: 3. The CDR3 extends over 16 amino acids. Written as DNA, the CDR3 is TGTGCCAGCTCACCCGGGACAGGGGGCCTCTCCTACGAGCAGTACTTC. As protein: CASSPGTGGLSYEQYF.

This clone has a single count. The rearrangement uses TRBV2 and TRBJ2-7; D perhaps matches TRBD1 (5 bases). The CDR3 has 15 residues. Between the trimmed V and J ends, which lost 0 bases and 0 bases, there was a span of 9 bases. Germline CDR1 and CDR2: SNHLY and FYNNEI. CDR3 DNA: TGTGCCAGCAGTGAAGCGACAGTGAGCTCCTACGAGCAGTACTTC. Its translation is CASSEATVSSYEQYF.

V and J are TRBV9 and TRBJ1-1; 8 bases match TRBD1. CDR3 length: 16 residues. After removal of 2 bases from V and 1 base from J, the junction contained 7 bases not matched to a gene. The germline CDR1 and CDR2 sequences are SGDLS and YYNGEE. For the CDR3, the DNA is TGTGCCAGCAGCGTTGGACAGGGATATACGAACACTGAAGCTTTCTTT. It is translated as CASSVGQGYTNTEAFF.

J is TRBJ2-7 and V is TRBV10-3; 12 bases match TRBD2. Looked up from germline, CDR1 is ENHRY and CDR2 is SYGVKD. The CDR3 has 14 amino acids. The J segment lost 5 bases and the V segment lost 10 bases, leaving 9 bases of the junction unmatched. CDR3 region: CATKTSGSLDEQYF. The CDR3 nucleotides read TGTGCCACCAAGACTAGCGGGAGTCTTGACGAGCAGTACTTC.

The gene calls are TRBV2 and TRBJ2-1; TRBD2 matches 9 bases. Germline V gene data show CDR1 as SNHLY and CDR2 as FYNNEI. The CDR3 totals 16 residues. The ends lost 7 bases at V and 1 base at J; junction bases unmatched: 8. As DNA, the CDR3 is TGTGCCAGCACCTTAGCGGGAGAAGGATCCTACAATGAGCAGTTCTTC. Translation: CASTLAGEGSYNEQFF.

The V gene is TRBV5-1, the J gene TRBJ2-1; 9 bases match TRBD1. The V and J ends lost 0 bases and 6 bases, in that order; junction bases with no gene match: 7. This CDR3 spans 16 amino acids. CDR1 is SGHRS and CDR2 is YFSETQ in the germline V gene. CDR3 sequence: CASSLEGTGYSNEQFF. Written as DNA, the CDR3 is TGCGCCAGCAGCTTGGAGGGGACAGGGTACAGCAATGAGCAGTTCTTC.

V is TRBV30 and J is TRBJ1-5; 7 bases match TRBD1. Per the germline V gene, CDR1 is GTSNPN and CDR2 is SVGIG (reference sequence). The CDR3 runs to 14 residues. The V and J ends lost 1 base and 4 bases, in that order; junction bases with no gene match: 4. The CDR3 nucleotides are TGTGCCTGGAGTGATTACAGGGGAAATCAGCCCCAGCATTTT. Translation gives CAWSDYRGNQPQHF. The variable domain in full, completed from reference TRBV30 and TRBJ1-5, reads SQTIHQWPATLVQPVGSPLSLECTVEGTSNPNLYWYRQAAGRGLQLLFYSVGIGQISSEVPQNLSASRPQDRQFILSSKKLLLSDSGFYLCAWSDYRGNQPQHFGDGTRLSIL.